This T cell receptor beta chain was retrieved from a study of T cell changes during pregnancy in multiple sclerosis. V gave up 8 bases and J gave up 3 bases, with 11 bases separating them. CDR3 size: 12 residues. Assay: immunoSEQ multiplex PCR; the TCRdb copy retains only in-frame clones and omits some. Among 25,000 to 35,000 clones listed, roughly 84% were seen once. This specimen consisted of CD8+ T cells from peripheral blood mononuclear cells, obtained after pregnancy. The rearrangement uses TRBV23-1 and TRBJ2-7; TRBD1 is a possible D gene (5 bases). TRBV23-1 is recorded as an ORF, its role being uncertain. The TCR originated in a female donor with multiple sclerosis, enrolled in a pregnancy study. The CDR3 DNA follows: TGCGCCAGCCGACAGAGCCACTACGAGCAGTACTTC. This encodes CASRQSHYEQYF.